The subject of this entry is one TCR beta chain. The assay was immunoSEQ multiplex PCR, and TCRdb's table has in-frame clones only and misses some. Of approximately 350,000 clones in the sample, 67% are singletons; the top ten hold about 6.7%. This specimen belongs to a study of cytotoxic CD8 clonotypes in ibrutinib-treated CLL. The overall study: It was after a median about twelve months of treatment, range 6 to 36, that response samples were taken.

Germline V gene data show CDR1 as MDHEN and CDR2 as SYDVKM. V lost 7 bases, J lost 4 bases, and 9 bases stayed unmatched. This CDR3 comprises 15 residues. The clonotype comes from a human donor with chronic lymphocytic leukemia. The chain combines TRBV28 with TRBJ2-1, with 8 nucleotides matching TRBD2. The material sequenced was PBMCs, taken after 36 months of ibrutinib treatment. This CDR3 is CASNRNSGIYNEQFF. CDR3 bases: TGTGCCAGCAACCGGAATAGCGGGATTTACAATGAGCAGTTCTTC. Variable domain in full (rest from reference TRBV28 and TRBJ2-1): DVKVTQSSRYLVKRTGEKVFLECVQDMDHENMFWYRQDPGLGLRLIYFSYDVKMKEKGDIPEGYSVSREKKERFSLILESASTNQTSMYLCASNRNSGIYNEQFFGPGTRLTVL.